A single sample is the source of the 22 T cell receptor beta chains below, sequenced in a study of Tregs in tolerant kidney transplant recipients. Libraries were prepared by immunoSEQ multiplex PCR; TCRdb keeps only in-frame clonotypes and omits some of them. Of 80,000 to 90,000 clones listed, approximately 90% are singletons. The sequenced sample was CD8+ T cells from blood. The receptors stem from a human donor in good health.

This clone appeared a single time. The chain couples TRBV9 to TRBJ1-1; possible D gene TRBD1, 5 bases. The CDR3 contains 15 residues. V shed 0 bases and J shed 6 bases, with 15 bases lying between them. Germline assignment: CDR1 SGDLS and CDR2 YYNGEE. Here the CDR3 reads CASSVVGVGGAEAFF. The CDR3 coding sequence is TGTGCCAGCAGCGTAGTCGGGGTGGGGGGAGCTGAAGCTTTCTTT.

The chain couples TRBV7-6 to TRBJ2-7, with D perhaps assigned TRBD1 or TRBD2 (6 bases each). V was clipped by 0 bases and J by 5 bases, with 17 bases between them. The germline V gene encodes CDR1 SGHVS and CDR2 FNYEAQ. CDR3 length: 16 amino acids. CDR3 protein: CASSLASGGGLNEQYF. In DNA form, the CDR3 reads TGTGCCAGCAGCTTAGCGTCAGGTGGGGGGCTAAACGAGCAGTACTTC.

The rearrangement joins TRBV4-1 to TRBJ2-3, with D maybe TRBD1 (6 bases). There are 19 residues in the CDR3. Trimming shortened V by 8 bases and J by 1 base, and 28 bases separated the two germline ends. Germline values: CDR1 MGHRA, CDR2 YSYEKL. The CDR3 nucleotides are TGCGCCAGCGGCCCCCGGCAGGGGATAGTGGTTTTGGGCACAGATACGCAGTATTTT. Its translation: CASGPRQGIVVLGTDTQYF.

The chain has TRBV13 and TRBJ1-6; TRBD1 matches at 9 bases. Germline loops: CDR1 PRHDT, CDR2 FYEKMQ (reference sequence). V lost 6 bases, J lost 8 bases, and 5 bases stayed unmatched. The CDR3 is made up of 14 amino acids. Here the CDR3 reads CASSLGQGDSPLHF. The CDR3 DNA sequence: TGTGCCAGCAGTCTGGGACAGGGTGATTCACCCCTCCACTTT.

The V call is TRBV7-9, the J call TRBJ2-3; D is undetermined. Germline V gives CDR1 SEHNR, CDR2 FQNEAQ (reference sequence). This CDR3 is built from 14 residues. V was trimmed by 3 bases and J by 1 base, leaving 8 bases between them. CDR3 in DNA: TGTGCCAGCAGCTTTGGACCGGGCACAGATACGCAGTATTTT. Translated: CASSFGPGTDTQYF. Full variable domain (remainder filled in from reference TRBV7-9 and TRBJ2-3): DTGVSQNPRHKITKRGQNVTFRCDPISEHNRLYWYRQTLGQGPEFLTYFQNEAQLEKSRLLSDRFSAERPKGSFSTLEIQRTEQGDSAMYLCASSFGPGTDTQYFGPGTRLTVL.

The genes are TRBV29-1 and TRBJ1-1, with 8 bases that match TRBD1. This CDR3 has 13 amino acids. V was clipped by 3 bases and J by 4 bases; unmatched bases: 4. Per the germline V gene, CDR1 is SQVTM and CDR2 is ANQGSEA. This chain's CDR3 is CSVDGQGATEAFF. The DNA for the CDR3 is TGCAGCGTTGATGGTCAGGGGGCCACTGAAGCTTTCTTT.

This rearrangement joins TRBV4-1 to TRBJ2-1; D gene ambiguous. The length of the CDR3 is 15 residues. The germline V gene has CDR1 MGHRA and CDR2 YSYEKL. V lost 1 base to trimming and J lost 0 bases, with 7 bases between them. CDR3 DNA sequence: TGCGCCAGCAGCCAAGTAAGGGACTCCTACAATGAGCAGTTCTTC. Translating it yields CASSQVRDSYNEQFF.

CDR3 DNA: TGTGCCAGCAGCCCCAGGACGGGACTAGCGGACGAGCAGTACTTC. Encoded protein: CASSPRTGLADEQYF. The chain couples TRBV13 to TRBJ2-7; 11 bases align to TRBD2. Germline CDR1 is PRHDT and CDR2 is FYEKMQ (reference sequence). J gave up 5 bases and V 5 bases, and 8 bases lay outside the gene matches. The CDR3 is 15 amino acids.

The CDR3 DNA sequence: TGTGCCAGCAGCTTTACAGCCTATGGCTACACCTTC. It yields the protein CASSFTAYGYTF. The chain carries TRBV11-2 and TRBJ1-2; no clear D gene. Trimming shortened V by 3 bases and J by 4 bases, and 6 bases separated the two germline ends. The CDR3 loop spans 12 amino acids. CDR1 is SGHAT and CDR2 is FQNNGV in the germline V gene.

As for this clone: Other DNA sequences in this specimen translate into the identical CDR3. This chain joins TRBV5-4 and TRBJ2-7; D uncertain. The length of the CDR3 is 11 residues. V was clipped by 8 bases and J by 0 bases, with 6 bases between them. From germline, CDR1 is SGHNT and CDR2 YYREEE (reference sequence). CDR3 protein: CASSSSYEQYF. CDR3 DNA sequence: TGTGCCAGTAGTTCCTCCTACGAGCAGTACTTC.

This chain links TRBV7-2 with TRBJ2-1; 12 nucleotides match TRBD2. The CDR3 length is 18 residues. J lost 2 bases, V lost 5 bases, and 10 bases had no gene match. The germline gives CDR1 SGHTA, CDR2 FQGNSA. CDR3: CASSTPTSGRPTYNEQFF. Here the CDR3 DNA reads TGTGCCAGCAGCACGCCGACTAGCGGGAGACCGACCTACAATGAGCAGTTCTTC.

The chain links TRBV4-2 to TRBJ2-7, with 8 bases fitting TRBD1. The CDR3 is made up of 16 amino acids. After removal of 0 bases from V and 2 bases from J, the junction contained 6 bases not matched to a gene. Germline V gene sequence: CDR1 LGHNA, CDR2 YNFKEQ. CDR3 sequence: CASSQESGGLAYEQYF. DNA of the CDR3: TGTGCCAGCAGCCAAGAGTCAGGGGGCCTTGCCTACGAGCAGTACTTC.

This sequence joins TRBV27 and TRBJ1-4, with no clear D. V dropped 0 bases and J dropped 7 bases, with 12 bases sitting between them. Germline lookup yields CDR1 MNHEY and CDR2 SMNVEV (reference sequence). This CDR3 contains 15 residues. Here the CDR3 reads CASSLSWGRGEKLFF. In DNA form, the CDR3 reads TGTGCCAGCAGTTTATCGTGGGGAAGAGGTGAAAAACTGTTTTTT.

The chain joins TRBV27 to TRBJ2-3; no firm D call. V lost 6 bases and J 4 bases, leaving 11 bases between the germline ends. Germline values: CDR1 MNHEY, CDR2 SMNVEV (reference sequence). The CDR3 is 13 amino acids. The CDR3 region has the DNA TGTGCCAGCAGCTTTATTGGCGCAGATACGCAGTATTTT. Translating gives CASSFIGADTQYF.

DNA for the CDR3: TGTGCCAGCAGCTTGGCCGGAGGGACAGGTTTGAACACTGAAGCTTTCTTT. As protein: CASSLAGGTGLNTEAFF. The chain recombines TRBV5-5 with TRBJ1-1, with TRBD1 matching 8 bases. CDR1 is SGHKS, CDR2 YYEKEE, per germline (reference sequence). There are 17 residues in the CDR3. J gave up 0 bases and V 0 bases, and 7 bases lay outside the gene matches.

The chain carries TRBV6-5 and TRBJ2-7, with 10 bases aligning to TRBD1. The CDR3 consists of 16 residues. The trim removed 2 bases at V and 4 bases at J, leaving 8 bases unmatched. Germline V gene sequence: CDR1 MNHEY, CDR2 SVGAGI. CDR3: CASSYATLDRGYEQYF. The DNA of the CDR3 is TGTGCCAGCAGTTACGCAACGCTGGACAGGGGGTACGAGCAGTACTTC.

In DNA, the CDR3 is TGCGCCGGATCCGACGGAGATACGCAGTATTTT. Translated: CAGSDGDTQYF. This chain joins TRBV10-2 and TRBJ2-3; D remains unclear. Between the trimmed V and J ends, which lost 11 bases and 5 bases, there was a span of 11 bases. This CDR3 spans 11 amino acids. The germline CDR1 and CDR2 sequences are WSHSY and SAAADI.

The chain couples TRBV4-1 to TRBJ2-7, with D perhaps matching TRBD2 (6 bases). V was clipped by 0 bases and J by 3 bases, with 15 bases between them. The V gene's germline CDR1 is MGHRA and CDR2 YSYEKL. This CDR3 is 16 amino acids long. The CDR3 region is CASSQDRGAGYYEQYF. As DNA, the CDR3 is TGCGCCAGCAGCCAAGATCGGGGCGCGGGGTACTACGAGCAGTACTTC.

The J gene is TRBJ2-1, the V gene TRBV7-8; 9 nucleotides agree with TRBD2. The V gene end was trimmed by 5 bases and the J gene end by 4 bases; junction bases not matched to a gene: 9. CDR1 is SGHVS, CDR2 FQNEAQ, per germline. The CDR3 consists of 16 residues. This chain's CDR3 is CASSPFGTSSYNEQFF. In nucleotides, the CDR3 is TGTGCCAGCAGCCCATTCGGGACTAGCTCTTACAATGAGCAGTTCTTC.

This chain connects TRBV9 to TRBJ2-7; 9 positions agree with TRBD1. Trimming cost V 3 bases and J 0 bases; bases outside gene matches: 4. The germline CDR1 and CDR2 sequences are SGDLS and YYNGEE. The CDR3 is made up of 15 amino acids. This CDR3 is CASSAGTGPSYEQYF. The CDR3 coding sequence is TGTGCCAGCAGCGCCGGGACAGGGCCCTCCTACGAGCAGTACTTC.

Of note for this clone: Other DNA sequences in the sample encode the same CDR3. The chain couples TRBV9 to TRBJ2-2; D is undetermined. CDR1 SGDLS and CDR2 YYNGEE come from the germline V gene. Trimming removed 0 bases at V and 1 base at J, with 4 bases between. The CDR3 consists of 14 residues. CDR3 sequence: CASSVGGNTGELFF. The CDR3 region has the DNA TGTGCCAGCAGCGTAGGAGGGAACACCGGGGAGCTGTTTTTT.

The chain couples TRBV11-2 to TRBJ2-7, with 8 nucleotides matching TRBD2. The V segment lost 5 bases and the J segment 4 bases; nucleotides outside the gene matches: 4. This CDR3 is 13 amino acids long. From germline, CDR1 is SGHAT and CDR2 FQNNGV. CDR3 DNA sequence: TGTGCCAGCAGCCCGCCGGGGGGGTACGAGCAGTACTTC. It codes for CASSPPGGYEQYF.